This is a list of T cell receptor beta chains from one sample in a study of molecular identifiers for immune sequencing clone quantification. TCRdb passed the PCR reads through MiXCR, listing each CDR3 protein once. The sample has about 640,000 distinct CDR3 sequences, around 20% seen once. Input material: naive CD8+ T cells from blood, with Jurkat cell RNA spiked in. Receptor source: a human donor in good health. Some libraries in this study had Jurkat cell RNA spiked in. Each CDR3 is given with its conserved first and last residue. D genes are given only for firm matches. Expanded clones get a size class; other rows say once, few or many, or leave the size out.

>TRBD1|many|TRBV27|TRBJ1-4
TGTGCCAGCACGGACAGGCCCTATGCAACTAATGAAAAACTGTTTTTT
CASTDRPYATNEKLFF
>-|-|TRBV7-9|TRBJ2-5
TGTGCCAGCAGCTTAAGGGAGGCGACGGGGGAGACCCAGTACTTC
CASSLREATGETQYF
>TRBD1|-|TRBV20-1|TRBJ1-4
TGCAGTGCTAGAGCCTACGGGACAGGCCTAATTACGACCAGACCTAATGAAAAACTGTTTTTT
CSARAYGTGLITTRPNEKLFF
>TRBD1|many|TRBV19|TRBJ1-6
TGTGCCAGTAGTCAGGGACAGATTTCACCCCTCCACTTT
CASSQGQISPLHF
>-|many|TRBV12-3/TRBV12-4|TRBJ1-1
TGTGCCAGCAGTTTAAGGGGGGGCGTGTACACTGAAGCTTTCTTT
CASSLRGGVYTEAFF
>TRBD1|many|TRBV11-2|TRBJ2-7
TGTGCCAGCAGCTTCGCGGGGACAGGGGCCTCCTACGAGCAGTACTTC
CASSFAGTGASYEQYF
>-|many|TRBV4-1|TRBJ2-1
TGCGCCAGCAGCCAAGAACAAGGCTATGAGCAGTTCTTC
CASSQEQGYEQFF
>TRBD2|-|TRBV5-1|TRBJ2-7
TGCGCCAGTACCAACTCCAGCGGGGCGGGTCAGCAGTACTTC
CASTNSSGAGQQYF
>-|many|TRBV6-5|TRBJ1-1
TGTGCCAGCAGTTACAGGCAGGGCAACACTGAAGCTTTCTTT
CASSYRQGNTEAFF
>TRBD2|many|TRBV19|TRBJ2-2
TGTGCCAGTAGTTACGGGACTAGCGGACCCGAGCTGTTTTTT
CASSYGTSGPELFF
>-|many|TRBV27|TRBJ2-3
TGTGCCAGCAGTGGGGGACACACAGATACGCAGTATTTT
CASSGGHTDTQYF
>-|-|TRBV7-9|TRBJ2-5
TGTGCCAGCAGCTCCATGACTAAGCCGGAGACCCAGTACTTC
CASSSMTKPETQYF
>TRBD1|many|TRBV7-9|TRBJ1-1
TGTGCCAGCAGCAGCAGACAGGGAAGTTTCACTGAAGCTTTCTTT
CASSSRQGSFTEAFF
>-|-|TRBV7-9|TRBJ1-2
TGTGCCAGCAGGGGATGGGGTTCGCAGGAGGAGTATGATGGCTACACCTTC
CASRGWGSQEEYDGYTF
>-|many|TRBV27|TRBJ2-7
TGTGCCAGCAGTTTGCTCGGGCGCGAGCAGTACTTC
CASSLLGREQYF
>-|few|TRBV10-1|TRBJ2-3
TGCGCCAGCAGACATACTAGCACAGATACGCAGTATTTT
CASRHTSTDTQYF
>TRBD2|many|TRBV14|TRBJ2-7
TGTGCCAGCAGCCCATGGGGACTAGCGGGAGTGTACGAGCAGTACTTC
CASSPWGLAGVYEQYF
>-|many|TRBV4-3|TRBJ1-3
TGCGCCAGCAGCCAGGCCGGATCCCACTCTGGAAACACCATATATTTT
CASSQAGSHSGNTIYF
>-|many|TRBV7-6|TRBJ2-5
TGTGCCAGCAGCTTAGTAGGGTCGTGGGTCGACCAAGAGACCCAGTACTTC
CASSLVGSWVDQETQYF
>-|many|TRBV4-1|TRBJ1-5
TGCGCCAGCAGCTGGGGGTTCGATCAGCCCCAGCATTTT
CASSWGFDQPQHF
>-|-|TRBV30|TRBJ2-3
TGTGCCTGGAACCTAGCAAGTGGGAGCACAGATACGCAGTATTTT
CAWNLASGSTDTQYF
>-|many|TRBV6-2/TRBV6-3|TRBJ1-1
TGTGCCAGCAGTTACTTGGCGACGATGGAAGCTTTCTTT
CASSYLATMEAFF
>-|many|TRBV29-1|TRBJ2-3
TGCAGCGTAGGGTGGCCAACCACAGATACGCAGTATTTT
CSVGWPTTDTQYF
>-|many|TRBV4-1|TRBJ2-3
TGCGCCAGCAGCCCAGTAGCAGATACGCAGTATTTT
CASSPVADTQYF
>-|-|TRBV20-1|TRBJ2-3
TGCAGTGCTAGAAGTACCCGCACAGATACGCAGTTTTTT
CSARSTRTDTQFF
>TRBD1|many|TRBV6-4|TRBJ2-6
TGTGCCAGCACTTCGGCAGGGGGCCCTGGGGCCAACGTCCTGACTTTC
CASTSAGGPGANVLTF
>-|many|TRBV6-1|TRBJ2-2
TGTGCCAGCATCAGGTGGTTCGGGGAGCTGTTTTTT
CASIRWFGELFF
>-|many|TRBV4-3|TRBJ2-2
TGCGCCAGCAGCCAACAGTCGGGTGTGGGCACCGGGGAGCTGTTTTTT
CASSQQSGVGTGELFF
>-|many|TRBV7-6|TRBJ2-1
TGTGCCAGCAGCCAAAGACAGGAGCAGTTCTTC
CASSQRQEQFF
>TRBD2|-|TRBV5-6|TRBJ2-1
TGTGCCAGCAGCTTAGGTAGCGGGGCCTTAGGGCAGTTCTTC
CASSLGSGALGQFF
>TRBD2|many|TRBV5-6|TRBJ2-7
TGTGCCAGCAGCTTGAGGACTAGCAGCTACGAGCAGTACTTC
CASSLRTSSYEQYF
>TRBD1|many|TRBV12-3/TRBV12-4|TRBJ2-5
TGTGCCAGCAGCCCTACAGGGGGCTTGGAGACCCAGTACTTC
CASSPTGGLETQYF
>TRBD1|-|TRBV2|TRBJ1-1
TGTGCCAGCAGTGAATACTGGACAGGGGGGAACGCTGAAGCTTTCTTT
CASSEYWTGGNAEAFF
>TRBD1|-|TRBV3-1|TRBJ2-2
TGTGCCAGCAGCCCATTGACAGGGGGCGGCACCGGGGAGCCGTTTTTT
CASSPLTGGGTGEPFF
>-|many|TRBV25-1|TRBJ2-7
TGTGCCAGCAGCGGGGGAACCTACGAGCAGTACTTC
CASSGGTYEQYF
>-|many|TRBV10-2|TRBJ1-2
TGCGCCAGCAGTGAGGGACAGTCCTATGGCTACACCTTC
CASSEGQSYGYTF
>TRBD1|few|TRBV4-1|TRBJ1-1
TGCGCCAGCAGCCCCCTTTCCGGGACAGGGAAGGCCCTCTCGAACACTGAAGCTTTCTTT
CASSPLSGTGKALSNTEAFF
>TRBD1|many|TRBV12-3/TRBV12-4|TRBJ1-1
TGTGCCAGCACCTCGACAGGGTTTAGCCCTGAAGCTTTCTTT
CASTSTGFSPEAFF
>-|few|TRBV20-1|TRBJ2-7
TGCAGTGCTAGAGTCGCCAGGGAACCTTCATCCTACGAGCAGTACTTC
CSARVAREPSSYEQYF
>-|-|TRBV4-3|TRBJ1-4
TGCGCCAGCAGCCAAGATCTGGGGGCCGGGGTAGTTGAAAGACTGTTTTTT
CASSQDLGAGVVERLFF
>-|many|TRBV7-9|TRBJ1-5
TGTGCCAGCAGCCCGGACGGTTATCAGCCCCAGCATTTT
CASSPDGYQPQHF
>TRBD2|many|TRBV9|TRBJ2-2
TGTGCCAGCAGCGAAAGGACTAGCTCGGGCACCGGGGAGCTGTTTTTT
CASSERTSSGTGELFF
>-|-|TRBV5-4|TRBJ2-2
TGTGCCAGCAGCGGAGGTGTGGGGGTCCTGGACACCTGGGAGCTGTTTTTT
CASSGGVGVLDTWELFF